The text below deals with one T cell receptor beta chain. The data belong to a study of blood T cell repertoires in COVID-19. Assay: immunoSEQ multiplex PCR; the TCRdb copy retains only in-frame clones and omits some. Altogether about 400,000 clones are present, 85% to 90% being singletons, with the ten largest covering 1.5% to 2%. The receptor was derived from a woman younger than 45 who had recovered from COVID-19. Source material: PBMCs or T cells enriched from blood (not recorded which).

The CDR3 spells CASSQEATAYEQYF. CDR3 nucleotide sequence: TGCGCCAGCAGCCAAGAAGCCACCGCCTACGAGCAGTACTTC. The chain employs TRBV4-1 and TRBJ2-7; D remains unclear. The CDR3 is made up of 14 amino acids. CDR1 MGHRA and CDR2 YSYEKL come from the germline V gene. V shed 0 bases and J shed 2 bases, with 8 bases lying between them.